Sequencing of this T cell receptor beta chain was carried out in a study of cytotoxic CD8 clonotypes in ibrutinib-treated CLL. Sequencing used immunoSEQ multiplex PCR; TCRdb keeps in-frame clones, though not all of them. The table has approximately 140,000 clones, 60% to 85% seen once. CDR1 is SGHVS and CDR2 is FQNEAQ in the germline V gene. The V and J ends lost 3 bases and 3 bases respectively, with 8 bases between them. This CDR3 spans 13 amino acids. As concerns this clone: This sequence may be a read error, since a much larger clone differs from it by one base.

The receptor's source is a human donor with chronic lymphocytic leukemia. This sequence joins TRBV7-8 and TRBJ1-1; D is perhaps TRBD1 (6 bases). Sequencing used PBMCs, obtained after 12 months of ibrutinib treatment. CDR3 residues: CASSFNRDTEAFF. The CDR3 DNA sequence: TGTGCCAGCAGCTTCAACAGGGACACTGAAGCTTTCTTT.